These 14 T cell receptor beta chains share one sample of origin, sequenced in a study of vaccination effects on CD4 cells after COVID-19. Only in-frame clones appear in the TCRdb table, and some are missing; sequencing was by immunoSEQ multiplex PCR. This sample has approximately 28,000 clones, with 65% to 80% found just once. Peptide-pool stimulation followed by sequencing identified expanded antigen-specific CD4+ clonotypes in the ViraFEST assay. When around ten days of culture had elapsed, CD4+ T cells were isolated. All study participants received two doses of BNT162b2 or mRNA-1273 vaccine. No antigen has been assigned to these receptors. Sample: CD4+ T cells from PBMCs cultured with HCoV-NL63 spike peptides, taken after COVID-19 vaccination. These receptors all come from a human donor who received a COVID-19 vaccine.

The V and J genes are TRBV19 and TRBJ1-1; D gene ambiguous. Germline-derived CDR1 and CDR2 are LNHDA and SQIVND (reference sequence). Trimming removed 1 base at V and 5 bases at J, with 8 bases between. The CDR3 totals 13 residues. This CDR3 reads CASSIAGGTEAFF. CDR3 nucleotides: TGTGCCAGTAGTATAGCGGGTGGGACTGAAGCTTTCTTT.

This chain joins TRBV27 and TRBJ2-7; 10 nucleotides agree with TRBD2. Trimming removed 6 bases from V and 3 bases from J; junction bases left unmatched: 23. The CDR3 runs 20 residues. Per the germline V gene, CDR1 is MNHEY and CDR2 is SMNVEV (reference sequence). Here the CDR3 DNA reads TGTGCCAGCAGGCTTAGAGGGGGGGCGAGCGAGCGGGAGGGCCGCTACGAGCAGTACTTC. Amino acid sequence: CASRLRGGASEREGRYEQYF.

V usage is TRBV12-3 or TRBV12-4 and J usage is TRBJ2-1; 7 bases match TRBD1. The CDR3 has 13 residues. V trimming: 6 bases; J trimming: 7 bases; junction bases outside the gene matches: 6. CDR3 loop: CASSDLRGNEQFF. The CDR3 nucleotides read TGTGCCAGCAGCGATCTCAGGGGGAATGAGCAGTTCTTC.

This chain joins TRBV6-4 and TRBJ1-6; maybe TRBD1 (5 bases). CDR3 length: 13 residues. CDR1 and CDR2 (germline): MRHNA, SNTAGT. The ends were cut back, 6 bases at V and 6 bases at J, with 9 bases in the middle. The CDR3 DNA sequence: TGTGCCAGCAGCGCTCAGGGTAATTCACCCCTCCACTTT. Amino acid sequence: CASSAQGNSPLHF.

This clone was counted only a few times. CDR3 region: CASSLYGVAHSPLHF. CDR3 coding DNA: TGTGCCAGCAGTTTATATGGGGTTGCGCATTCACCCCTCCACTTT. This chain links TRBV27 with TRBJ1-6; D gene uncertain. The V end lost 1 base, the J end lost 8 bases, and 12 bases lay between the germline ends. From germline, CDR1 is MNHEY and CDR2 SMNVEV (reference sequence). This CDR3 comprises 15 residues.

The rearrangement joins TRBV5-6 to TRBJ2-3; D unresolved. V lost 4 bases, J lost 1 base, and 7 bases lay in between. CDR1 and CDR2 (germline): SGHDT, YYEEEE. The CDR3 runs 13 residues. In nucleotides, the CDR3 is TGTGCCAGCAGCAAGACGGGCACAGATACGCAGTATTTT. Its protein product is CASSKTGTDTQYF.

V gene TRBV7-9 combines with J gene TRBJ1-1; D uncertain. V was cut by 5 bases and J by 4 bases, with 14 bases left in between. In germline, CDR1 is SEHNR, CDR2 FQNEAQ (reference sequence). The CDR3 runs 14 residues. The CDR3 DNA reads as TGTGCCAGCAGCCTAGGTGAGATTTTCACTGAAGCTTTCTTT. This sequence encodes CASSLGEIFTEAFF.

The chain combines TRBV2 with TRBJ1-1; a possible D gene is TRBD1 (6 bases). Germline CDR1 reads SNHLY; CDR2 reads FYNNEI. The CDR3 covers 13 residues. V was clipped by 8 bases and J by 6 bases, with 16 bases between them. The CDR3 DNA is TGTGCCAGCTTGCCGAGGGGGATCGCTGAAGCTTTCTTT. Translated, it gives CASLPRGIAEAFF.

This clone was observed a handful of times. Additional DNA sequences in this sample encode the identical CDR3. V gene TRBV9 combines with J gene TRBJ1-5; a weak D match, TRBD1 (5 bases). This CDR3 has 14 amino acids. CDR1 is SGDLS and CDR2 is YYNGEE in the germline V gene. The germline V and J ends were trimmed by 2 bases and 4 bases, with 10 bases remaining between them. The CDR3 loop is CASSVGTVNQPQHF. As DNA, the CDR3 is TGTGCCAGCAGCGTCGGGACGGTAAATCAGCCCCAGCATTTT.

This rearrangement joins TRBV7-7 to TRBJ2-7, with a weak D call TRBD1 (6 bases). Germline V gives CDR1 SSHAT, CDR2 FNYEAQ (reference sequence). There are 16 residues in the CDR3. Trimming removed 0 bases at V and 3 bases at J, with 15 bases between. In DNA, the CDR3 is TGTGCCAGCAGCTTAGCTGGCGCAGGGGAAGGCTACGAGCAGTACTTC. This translates into CASSLAGAGEGYEQYF.

The rearrangement links TRBV10-3 to TRBJ1-2; possibly TRBD1 for D (6 bases). The CDR3 has 15 residues. V was trimmed by 4 bases and J by 2 bases, leaving 14 bases between them. Germline values: CDR1 ENHRY, CDR2 SYGVKD. The CDR3 coding sequence is TGTGCCATCAGTGTTCGCGGACAGCTAAACTATGGCTACACCTTC. It translates to CAISVRGQLNYGYTF.

The chain uses TRBV21-1 and TRBJ2-5; TRBD2 is taken as the D call from the table, unchecked against the DNA. TRBV21-1 is noted as a pseudogene. This CDR3 comprises 16 residues. The CDR3 region is CASSKSSGTDQETQYF. CDR3 sequence (DNA): TGTGCCAGCAGCAAGTCTAGCGGGACCGATCAAGAGACCCAGTACTTC.

The chain employs TRBV5-1 and TRBJ2-5; D not certain. The CDR3 runs 15 residues. Trimming took off 1 base at V and 4 bases at J, with 14 bases between the two ends. Germline loops: CDR1 SGHRS, CDR2 YFSETQ. CDR3 in amino acids: CASSLFVGGGETQYF. The CDR3 region has the DNA TGCGCCAGCAGCTTGTTTGTAGGCGGTGGAGAGACCCAGTACTTC.

Only one count was recorded for this clone. This chain uses TRBV28 with TRBJ1-1; 8 bases are shared with TRBD1. This CDR3 contains 14 residues. Germline-derived CDR1 and CDR2 are MDHEN and SYDVKM. After removal of 7 bases from V and 5 bases from J, the junction contained 9 bases not matched to a gene. The CDR3 nucleotides are TGTGCCAGCACCCGGACAGGGTCGGTGACTGAAGCTTTCTTT. As protein: CASTRTGSVTEAFF.